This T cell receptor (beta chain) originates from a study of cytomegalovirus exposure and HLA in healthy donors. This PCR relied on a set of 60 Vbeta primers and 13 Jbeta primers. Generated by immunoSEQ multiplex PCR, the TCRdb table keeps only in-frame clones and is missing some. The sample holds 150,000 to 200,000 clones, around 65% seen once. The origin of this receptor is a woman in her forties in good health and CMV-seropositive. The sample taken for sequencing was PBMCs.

CDR3 residues: CASSPVPSYEQYF. DNA of the CDR3: TGTGCCAGCAGCCCTGTCCCCTCCTACGAGCAGTACTTC. This chain connects TRBV7-3 to TRBJ2-7; unclear D gene. Germline V lookup: CDR1 SGHTA, CDR2 FQGTGA. The CDR3 loop spans 13 amino acids. V lost 5 bases and J 0 bases, leaving 8 bases between the germline ends. The entire variable domain, with the rest obtained from reference TRBV7-3 and TRBJ2-7, is as follows: GAGVSQTPSNKVTEKGKYVELRCDPISGHTALYWYRQSLGQGPEFLIYFQGTGAADDSGLPNDRFFAVRPEGSVSTLKIQRTERGDSAVYLCASSPVPSYEQYFGPGTRLTVT.